This TCR beta chain originates from a study of tumor and adjacent non-tumor tissue in lung cancer. Study-wide results and limits: Tumor tissue had significantly higher TCR diversity than normal lung. Tumor TCR diversity, when higher, was linked to shorter survival. Top 100 clones took a larger repertoire share in normal lung.

The library came from three nested PCR rounds adapted from ARM-PCR protocols. TCRdb recomputed calls from the multiplex PCR reads with MiXCR, one row per CDR3 protein. The data show more than 75,000 distinct CDR3 sequences, 65% to 90% seen once. This sample's RNA came from whole unsorted tissue. Concerning this clonotype itself: Its antigen is not identified. A read error may produce the germline difference seen at one junction end.

The CDR3 sequence is 15 residues long. Germline CDR1 and CDR2: LGHNA and YSLEER. The specimen sequenced was lung tumor tissue. This chain links TRBV4-3 with TRBJ2-1, with D perhaps TRBD1 (6 bases). This receptor was taken from a woman aged 45-60 years with non-small cell lung cancer. The CDR3 nucleotides read TGCGCCAGCGGCCAAGACAGGTGGCTAAGGAATGAGCAGTTCTTC. Its protein is CASGQDRWLRNEQFF.